The 10 T cell receptor beta chains below were found in one sample sequenced in a study of blood T cell repertoires in COVID-19. Produced via immunoSEQ multiplex PCR; TCRdb's table is partial and in-frame only. The repertoire holds tens of thousands of clones, with 90% as singletons. Sequencing was performed on peripheral blood. The receptors were gathered from a man between 65 and 85 years old with acute or convalescent COVID-19.

V usage is TRBV9 and J usage is TRBJ1-4; no clear D gene. The V gene lost 0 bases and the J gene lost 8 bases, with 8 bases spanning the gap. Germline-derived CDR1 and CDR2 are SGDLS and YYNGEE. The CDR3 runs to 13 residues. The chain's CDR3 is CASSVGEREKLFF. CDR3 bases: TGTGCCAGCAGCGTAGGGGAGAGGGAAAAACTGTTTTTT.

This clone has only a few counts. DNA for the CDR3: TGTGCCAGCAGCTCACAGGGGATTGGTTCACCCCTCCACTTT. Amino acids: CASSSQGIGSPLHF. This chain links TRBV7-2 with TRBJ1-6, with TRBD1 matching over 7 bases. There are 14 residues in the CDR3. V lost 4 bases to trimming and J lost 9 bases; unmatched junction nucleotides: 6. Germline lookup yields CDR1 SGHTA and CDR2 FQGNSA.

This clone came up a few times. The chain links TRBV7-9 to TRBJ2-2; no clear D. Per the germline V gene, CDR1 is SEHNR and CDR2 is FQNEAQ (reference sequence). The V gene lost 0 bases and the J gene lost 6 bases, with 8 bases spanning the gap. This CDR3 contains 14 residues. The DNA for the CDR3 is TGTGCCAGCAGCTTAGCCGGAGTAGCCGGGGAGCTGTTTTTT. Its protein product is CASSLAGVAGELFF.

Only a few counts were recorded for this clone. The chain has TRBV19 and TRBJ2-2; D ambiguous. V lost 6 bases and J 5 bases, leaving 7 bases between the germline ends. CDR3 size: 12 residues. Germline-derived CDR1 and CDR2 are LNHDA and SQIVND (reference sequence). The CDR3 nucleotides read TGTGCCAGTAGCGAGAGGACCGGGGAGCTGTTTTTT. Residues: CASSERTGELFF.

The J gene is TRBJ2-2, the V gene TRBV3-1 (or the pseudogene TRBV3-2), with 7 bases matching TRBD1. V shed 6 bases, J shed 8 bases, and the junction held 18 bases outside the gene matches. The CDR3 is made up of 17 amino acids. Germline V gene data show CDR1 as LGHDT and CDR2 as YNNKEL (reference sequence). CDR3 sequence reads: CASRQRGQVRRAGELFF. The CDR3 DNA reads TGTGCCAGCAGACAAAGGGGGCAGGTCCGGCGAGCGGGGGAGCTGTTTTTT.

The V and J genes are TRBV12-3 or TRBV12-4 and TRBJ1-5; the D is unclear. The CDR3 has 13 amino acids. The V gene lost 8 bases and the J gene lost 6 bases, with 14 bases spanning the gap. The CDR3 DNA sequence: TGTGCCAGCTCCTCCGCTGGCGGTCAGCCCCAGCATTTT. Its translation is CASSSAGGQPQHF.

In its sample, this clone was seen once. The chain employs TRBV6-2 or TRBV6-3 and TRBJ1-5; 8 nucleotides agree with TRBD1. Germline CDR1 MNHEY, CDR2 SVGEGT. The CDR3 spans 15 residues. V dropped 3 bases and J dropped 5; count of bases not matched to a gene: 6. The CDR3 DNA reads as TGTGCCAGCAGTTATTCGGCAGGGGGCTATCAGCCCCAGCATTTT. As protein: CASSYSAGGYQPQHF.

The CDR3 DNA follows: TGTGCCAGTAGCTTTTTAACACCGGGGGAGCTGTTTTTT. Its translation: CASSFLTPGELFF. This chain joins TRBV19 and TRBJ2-2; D remains unclear. This CDR3 has 13 residues. Germline V gene data show CDR1 as LNHDA and CDR2 as SQIVND (reference sequence). V was clipped by 6 bases and J by 8 bases, with 13 bases between them.

This chain links TRBV18 with TRBJ1-5, with TRBD1 matching over 7 bases. V shed 5 bases and J 1 base; nucleotides not matched to a gene: 8. CDR3 size: 16 residues. The germline V gene has CDR1 KGHSH and CDR2 LQKENI. The CDR3 region is CASSTGQPLSNQPQHF. The CDR3 nucleotides read TGTGCCAGCTCAACGGGACAGCCCTTAAGCAATCAGCCCCAGCATTTT.

DNA for the CDR3: TGTGCCACCAGCAGTCCCGGGACAGGGGGCCCCTACGAGCAGTACTTC. Translating gives CATSSPGTGGPYEQYF. V and J are TRBV15 and TRBJ2-7; 12 bases line up with TRBD1. V dropped 3 bases and J dropped 2; count of bases not matched to a gene: 5. This CDR3 region has 16 residues. Germline-derived CDR1 and CDR2 are LNHNV and YYDKDF (reference sequence).